What follows are 20 T cell receptor beta chains derived from one specimen sequenced in a study of T cells after yellow fever vaccination. TCRdb processed the 5' RACE reads anew with MiXCR; each CDR3 protein has one entry. The sample lists some 300,000 distinct CDR3 sequences; less than 9.5% were seen once. This specimen consisted of PBMCs, obtained 45 days after the first yellow fever vaccination. These receptors were taken from a man younger than 35 who received the YFV17D yellow fever vaccine.

This chain connects TRBV5-1 to TRBJ2-5; tentatively, D is TRBD1 or TRBD2 (5 bases each). V dropped 0 bases and J dropped 3 bases, with 21 bases sitting between them. Germline lookup yields CDR1 SGHRS and CDR2 YFSETQ. The CDR3 is 18 amino acids. CDR3 amino acids: CASSLEGWGVGGKETQYF. The CDR3 bases are TGCGCCAGCAGCTTGGAAGGATGGGGCGTTGGGGGAAAAGAGACCCAGTACTTC.

This chain uses TRBV12-3 or TRBV12-4 with TRBJ2-2, with 9 bases identical to TRBD1. The junction had 4 bases not matched to a gene; V was cut back by 10 bases and J by 4 bases. The CDR3 loop spans 13 amino acids. The CDR3 loop reads CATLDRGTGELFF. As DNA, the CDR3 is TGTGCCACCCTGGACAGGGGCACCGGGGAGCTGTTTTTT.

The V and J genes are TRBV19 and TRBJ2-1, with D perhaps matching TRBD1 or TRBD2 (5 bases each). Germline-derived CDR1 and CDR2 are LNHDA and SQIVND (reference sequence). The CDR3 is 15 residues long. Trimming stripped 5 bases from V and 8 bases from J, with 19 bases between. The CDR3 DNA is TGTGCCAGTAGTTCCCTTCCCGGGGCAGGAGATGAGCAGTTCTTC. It specifies CASSSLPGAGDEQFF.

This clonotype was counted a few times. CDR3 amino acids: CASIRPGQGAVGYGYTF. CDR3 coding DNA: TGTGCCAGCATCAGACCGGGACAGGGGGCAGTAGGCTATGGCTACACCTTC. The chain is built from TRBV19 and TRBJ1-2; TRBD1 matches 12 bases. The CDR3 is 17 residues long. J lost 4 bases, V lost 9 bases, and 15 bases had no gene match. Germline V gene sequence: CDR1 LNHDA, CDR2 SQIVND (reference sequence).

This clonotype was observed a few times. The chain recombines TRBV5-1 with TRBJ2-3; D call uncertain. The CDR3 sequence is 15 residues long. Germline CDR1 is SGHRS and CDR2 is YFSETQ. Trimming removed 4 bases from V and 0 bases from J, with 12 bases in between. The CDR3 spells CASSPGPYSTDTQYF. The CDR3 region has the DNA TGCGCCAGCAGCCCCGGACCATATAGCACAGATACGCAGTATTTT.

The chain combines TRBV5-1 with TRBJ1-1; D uncertain. The V end lost 2 bases, the J end lost 1 base, and 6 bases lay between the germline ends. The length of the CDR3 is 13 residues. Germline CDR1 is SGHRS and CDR2 is YFSETQ. The CDR3 is CASSFRKNTEAFF. The CDR3 DNA sequence: TGCGCCAGCAGCTTCAGGAAGAACACTGAAGCTTTCTTT. Variable domain in full (rest from reference TRBV5-1 and TRBJ1-1): KAGVTQTPRYLIKTRGQQVTLSCSPISGHRSVSWYQQTPGQGLQFLFEYFSETQRNKGNFPGRFSGRQFSNSRSEMNVSTLELGDSALYLCASSFRKNTEAFFGQGTRLTVV.

This clonotype was counted between two and nine times. V and J are TRBV19 and TRBJ2-1; TRBD1 agrees at 7 bases. The CDR3 runs to 14 residues. The V gene end was trimmed by 4 bases and the J gene end by 6 bases; junction bases not matched to a gene: 6. Germline V gene lookup returns CDR1 LNHDA and CDR2 SQIVND (reference sequence). The DNA for the CDR3 is TGTGCCAGTAGTAAACTACAGGGGACCAATGAGCAGTTCTTC. This gives the protein CASSKLQGTNEQFF.

The chain joins TRBV6-2 or TRBV6-3 to TRBJ2-2; 7 bases fit TRBD2. With V trimmed by 7 bases and J by 5 bases, 13 bases remained unmatched. Germline CDR1 reads MNHEY; CDR2 reads SVGEGT. The CDR3 covers 16 residues. The CDR3 sequence: CASTPLRAGDTGELFF. CDR3 in DNA: TGTGCCAGCACCCCCTTACGGGCGGGAGATACCGGGGAGCTGTTTTTT.

The chain combines TRBV6-2 or TRBV6-3 with TRBJ1-1; 7 bases line up with TRBD1. The CDR3 runs 17 residues. The trim removed 5 bases at V and 1 base at J, leaving 13 bases unmatched. From germline, CDR1 is MNHEY and CDR2 SVGEGT. The CDR3 region is CASSPFRVRTGNTEAFF. The DNA of the CDR3 is TGTGCCAGCAGTCCTTTTCGGGTCCGGACAGGGAACACTGAAGCTTTCTTT.

This clonotype was observed a few times. The genes are TRBV19 and TRBJ1-2; D gene unclear. From germline, CDR1 is LNHDA and CDR2 SQIVND (reference sequence). This CDR3 has 14 residues. V dropped 8 bases and J dropped 2 bases, with 15 bases sitting between them. DNA for the CDR3: TGTGCCAGTGGTCCTTTGACTGTGAACTATGGCTACACCTTC. This sequence encodes CASGPLTVNYGYTF.

This clonotype has more than one count but fewer than ten. This chain links TRBV7-2 with TRBJ1-4; possibly TRBD1 for D (5 bases). The CDR3 is 14 residues long. Looked up from germline, CDR1 is SGHTA and CDR2 is FQGNSA. V gave up 1 base and J gave up 8 bases, with 11 bases separating them. The CDR3 loop reads CASSLGTGYEKLFF. The DNA of the CDR3 is TGTGCCAGCAGCTTAGGAACAGGCTACGAAAAACTGTTTTTT.

This rearrangement joins TRBV6-4 to TRBJ2-3; D may be TRBD2 (5 bases). The CDR3 loop spans 14 amino acids. Trimming stripped 6 bases from V and 3 bases from J, with 13 bases between. Germline CDR1 and CDR2: MRHNA and SNTAGT. The CDR3 region is CASSEGGWTDTQYF. CDR3 DNA sequence: TGTGCCAGCAGCGAAGGCGGGTGGACAGATACGCAGTATTTT.

The chain has TRBV5-1 and TRBJ2-3, with 7 bases identical to TRBD2. J lost 0 bases, V lost 1 base, and 8 bases had no gene match. Germline V gene data show CDR1 as SGHRS and CDR2 as YFSETQ. The CDR3 consists of 17 residues. The CDR3 is CASSLTGASGSTDTQYF. The DNA of the CDR3 is TGCGCCAGCAGCTTGACTGGGGCTAGCGGAAGCACAGATACGCAGTATTTT.

This clonotype was found a few times. V is TRBV6-1 and J is TRBJ1-6, with a possible D match to TRBD1 (6 bases). Deletions cut 7 bases from V and 7 bases from J, with 14 bases between. Germline assignment: CDR1 MNHNS and CDR2 SASEGT. This CDR3 spans 14 amino acids. The CDR3 DNA follows: TGTGCCAGCAACGTGCAGGGGAGAAATTCACCCCTCCACTTT. The encoded protein is CASNVQGRNSPLHF.

This clonotype was counted between two and nine times. V gene TRBV20-1 combines with J gene TRBJ1-2; perhaps TRBD1 as D (6 bases). The length of the CDR3 is 16 residues. Germline loops: CDR1 DFQATT, CDR2 SNEGSKA (reference sequence). Trimming took off 6 bases at V and 3 bases at J, with 23 bases between the two ends. The CDR3: CSAPSEDSNAHYGYTF. Here the CDR3 DNA reads TGCAGTGCCCCCTCCGAGGACAGCAATGCTCACTATGGCTACACCTTC.

The J gene is TRBJ2-7, the V gene TRBV4-3, with 11 bases aligning to TRBD2. The CDR3 sequence is 15 residues long. V shed 0 bases, J shed 5 bases, and the junction held 3 bases outside the gene matches. Germline V lookup: CDR1 LGHNA, CDR2 YSLEER. The DNA of the CDR3 is TGCGCCAGCAGCCAAGATAGCGGGGGGGCCGACGAGCAGTACTTC. This codes for CASSQDSGGADEQYF.

This clonotype was seen a few times. The chain couples TRBV25-1 to TRBJ2-1; 7 bases line up with TRBD1. This CDR3 contains 15 residues. Germline lookup yields CDR1 MGHDK and CDR2 SYGVNS. V shed 1 base, J shed 8 bases, and the junction held 8 bases outside the gene matches. As DNA, the CDR3 is TGTGCCAGCAGTGAATTCGACAGGGTAGGCGATGAGCAGTTCTTC. It translates to CASSEFDRVGDEQFF. Complete variable domain (other parts from reference TRBV25-1 and TRBJ2-1): EADIYQTPRYLVIGTGKKITLECSQTMGHDKMYWYQQDPGMELHLIHYSYGVNSTEKGDLSSESTVSRIRTEHFPLTLESARPSHTSQYLCASSEFDRVGDEQFFGPGTRLTVL.

As for this clonotype: A junction end diverges from the germline sequence, so it may reflect a read error. This sequence joins TRBV20-1 and TRBJ2-3; D is possibly TRBD2 (6 bases). The CDR3 runs 15 residues. The V gene's germline CDR1 is DFQATT and CDR2 SNEGSKA (reference sequence). The CDR3 here is CCAPDYSFDTDTQYF. The DNA for the CDR3 is TGCTGTGCCCCGGACTACTCTTTCGACACAGATACGCAGTATTTT.

The chain has TRBV12-3 or TRBV12-4 and TRBJ1-1; D not certain. Between the trimmed V and J ends, which lost 6 bases and 4 bases, there was a span of 12 bases. This CDR3 spans 13 amino acids. As DNA, the CDR3 is TGTGCCAGCAGCTTTACTCGGGGCACTGAAGCTTTCTTT. Its protein product is CASSFTRGTEAFF.

This chain connects TRBV5-1 to TRBJ1-6, with D maybe TRBD1 (5 bases). The CDR3 is 15 amino acids. Germline values: CDR1 SGHRS, CDR2 YFSETQ. The V gene lost 4 bases and the J gene lost 10 bases, with 18 bases spanning the gap. CDR3 nucleotides: TGCGCCAGCAGCCCAGGGATAGGGGATGAGTCACCCCTCCACTTT. Translated, it gives CASSPGIGDESPLHF. Based on the CDR3 plus reference TRBV5-1 and TRBJ1-6, the full variable domain is KAGVTQTPRYLIKTRGQQVTLSCSPISGHRSVSWYQQTPGQGLQFLFEYFSETQRNKGNFPGRFSGRQFSNSRSEMNVSTLELGDSALYLCASSPGIGDESPLHFGNGTRLTVT.